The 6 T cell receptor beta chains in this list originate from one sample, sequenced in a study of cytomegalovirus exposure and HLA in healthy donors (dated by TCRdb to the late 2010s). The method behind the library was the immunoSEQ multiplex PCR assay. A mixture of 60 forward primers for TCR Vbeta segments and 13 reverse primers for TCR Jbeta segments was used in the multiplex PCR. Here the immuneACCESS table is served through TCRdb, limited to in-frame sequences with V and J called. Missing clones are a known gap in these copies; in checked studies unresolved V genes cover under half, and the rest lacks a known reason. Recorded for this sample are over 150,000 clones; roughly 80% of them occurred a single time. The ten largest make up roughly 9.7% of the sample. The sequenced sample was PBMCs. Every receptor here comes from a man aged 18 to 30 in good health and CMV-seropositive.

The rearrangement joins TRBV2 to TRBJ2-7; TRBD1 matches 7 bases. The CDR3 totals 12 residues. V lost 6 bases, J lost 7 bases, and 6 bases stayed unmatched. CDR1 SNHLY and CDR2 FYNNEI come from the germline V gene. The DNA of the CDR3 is TGTGCCAGCAGCTGGACAGGACTGGAGCAGTACTTC. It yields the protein CASSWTGLEQYF.

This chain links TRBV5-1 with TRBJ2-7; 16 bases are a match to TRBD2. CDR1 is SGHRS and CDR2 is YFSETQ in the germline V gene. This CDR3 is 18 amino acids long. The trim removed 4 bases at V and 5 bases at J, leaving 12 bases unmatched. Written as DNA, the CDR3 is TGCGCCAGCAGCGTGGGACTAGCGGGAGGGAATTTTCGGGACGAGCAGTACTTC. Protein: CASSVGLAGGNFRDEQYF. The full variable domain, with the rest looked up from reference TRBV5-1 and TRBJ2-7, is KAGVTQTPRYLIKTRGQQVTLSCSPISGHRSVSWYQQTPGQGLQFLFEYFSETQRNKGNFPGRFSGRQFSNSRSEMNVSTLELGDSALYLCASSVGLAGGNFRDEQYFGPGTRLTVT.

As DNA, the CDR3 is TGTGCCAGCAGCCAGTTCAGAAGGAGACCCACTGAAGCTTTCTTT. Translation: CASSQFRRRPTEAFF. V and J are TRBV7-2 and TRBJ1-1, with no clear D. This CDR3 contains 15 residues. Germline lookup yields CDR1 SGHTA and CDR2 FQGNSA. V shed 5 bases and J shed 4 bases, with 17 bases lying between them.

The CDR3 reads CAWTGSGNTIYF. The CDR3, as DNA: TGTGCCTGGACCGGTAGCGGAAACACCATATATTTT. This rearrangement joins TRBV30 to TRBJ1-3, with unresolved D. The CDR3 is 12 amino acids. The V end lost 4 bases, the J end lost 4 bases, and 8 bases lay between the germline ends. Germline CDR1 reads GTSNPN; CDR2 reads SVGIG (reference sequence).

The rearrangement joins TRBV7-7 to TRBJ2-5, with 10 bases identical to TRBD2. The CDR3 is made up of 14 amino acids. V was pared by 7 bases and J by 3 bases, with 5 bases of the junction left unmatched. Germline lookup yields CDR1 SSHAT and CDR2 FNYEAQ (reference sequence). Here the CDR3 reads CASKPGLAEETQYF. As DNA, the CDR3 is TGTGCCAGCAAGCCTGGACTAGCGGAAGAGACCCAGTACTTC.

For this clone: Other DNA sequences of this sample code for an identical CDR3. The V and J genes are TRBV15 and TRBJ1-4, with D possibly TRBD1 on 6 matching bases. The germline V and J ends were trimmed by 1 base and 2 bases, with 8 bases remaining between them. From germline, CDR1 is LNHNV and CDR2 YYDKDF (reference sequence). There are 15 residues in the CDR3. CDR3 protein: CATSRGQGTNEKLFF. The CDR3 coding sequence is TGTGCCACCAGCAGAGGGCAGGGGACTAATGAAAAACTGTTTTTT.